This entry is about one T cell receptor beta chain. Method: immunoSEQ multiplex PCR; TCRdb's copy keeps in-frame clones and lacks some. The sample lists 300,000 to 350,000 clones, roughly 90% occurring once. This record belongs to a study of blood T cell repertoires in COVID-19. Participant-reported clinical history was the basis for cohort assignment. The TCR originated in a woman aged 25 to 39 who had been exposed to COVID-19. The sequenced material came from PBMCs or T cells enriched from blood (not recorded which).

This CDR3 reads CASSNSGTSGRPIFF. CDR3 sequence (DNA): TGTGCCAGCAGCAACTCCGGGACTAGCGGGAGGCCGATCTTCTTC. This chain uses TRBV28 with TRBJ2-1; 15 positions agree with TRBD2. This CDR3 contains 15 residues. The J segment lost 16 bases and the V segment lost 6 bases, leaving 13 bases of the junction unmatched. Germline V CDR1 and CDR2: MDHEN, SYDVKM.